A selection of T cell receptor beta chains follows, all from one sample in a study of cytomegalovirus exposure and HLA in healthy donors. Measured with immunoSEQ multiplex PCR; TCRdb has only the in-frame clones, and not every one. The table records about 150,000 clones, 94% of them present only once. Specimen: PBMCs. The receptors were sampled from a man younger than 35 in good health and CMV-seropositive. Each CDR3 is given with its conserved first and last residue. The D gene is left open where the match is weak. Not every row has a clone size; where given, it reads once, few, many or a size class.

.	TRBV11-1	TRBJ2-2	.	TGTGCCAGCAGCCCGCCGGCCGGGGAGCTGTTTTTT	CASSPPAGELFF
.	TRBV4-2	TRBJ2-5	.	TGTGCCAGCAGCCAATTAAGCGGGCTGGGGGAGACCCAGTACTTC	CASSQLSGLGETQYF
.	TRBV6-1	TRBJ1-5	.	TGTGCCAGCAGTGGTGGGAGACAAATAAATCAGCCCCAGCATTTT	CASSGGRQINQPQHF
.	TRBV11-2	TRBJ2-1	.	TGTGCCAGCAGCTTAGAATTCGGGATCAATGAGCAGTTCTTC	CASSLEFGINEQFF
TRBD2	TRBV19	TRBJ2-1	.	TGTGCCAGTAGTATCGGGACTAGCTTCAATGAGCAGTTCTTC	CASSIGTSFNEQFF
.	TRBV18	TRBJ1-1	few	TGTGCCAGCTCACCCTCGAGGGACACTGAAGCTTTCTTT	CASSPSRDTEAFF
.	TRBV7-9	TRBJ1-4	once	TGTGCCAGCAGCGACGGCAGCGGGGGTGAAAAACTGTTTTTT	CASSDGSGGEKLFF
TRBD1	TRBV5-6	TRBJ1-3	.	TGTGCCAGCAGCTCAACAGGGGGAGAGGGGAACACCATATATTTT	CASSSTGGEGNTIYF
TRBD1	TRBV6-1	TRBJ1-5	.	TGTGCCAGCAGTCCCGGGACAGGGGGGCAGCCCCAGCATTTT	CASSPGTGGQPQHF
.	TRBV7-2	TRBJ2-5	.	TGTGCCAGCAGCCCCCTTCTTGCGCCCCAAGAGACCCAGTACTTC	CASSPLLAPQETQYF
.	TRBV13	TRBJ2-3	.	TGTGCCAGCAGCTTAGGCCAGGGAGGTCGTGCAGATACGCAGTATTTT	CASSLGQGGRADTQYF
TRBD2	TRBV19	TRBJ2-4	.	TGTGCCAGTAGTCCATTAGCGGGAATGGCCAAAAACATTCAGTACTTC	CASSPLAGMAKNIQYF
.	TRBV7-9	TRBJ1-1	.	TGTGCCAGCAGCTTAGAGCCCCTGAGTGAAGCTTTCTTT	CASSLEPLSEAFF
.	TRBV4-1	TRBJ1-4	.	TGCGCCAGCAGCCAAGATTCCGGCAGGGATGGTGAAAAACTGTTTTTT	CASSQDSGRDGEKLFF
.	TRBV7-3	TRBJ2-1	.	TGTGCCAGCAGCTCTGTGAGTGGAAGAATGGGCAGGGAGCAGTTCTTC	CASSSVSGRMGREQFF
TRBD1	TRBV6-1	TRBJ1-2	.	TGTGCCAGCATCCTACGACAGGGTACCATCTATGGCTACACCTTC	CASILRQGTIYGYTF
.	TRBV10-3	TRBJ2-3	.	TGTGCCATCAGTGAAATAGGAGGGGATAGCACAGATACGCAGTATTTT	CAISEIGGDSTDTQYF
TRBD1	TRBV5-6	TRBJ1-2	.	TGTGCCAGCAGGGTGACAGGGGGCTATGGCTACACCTTC	CASRVTGGYGYTF
TRBD1	TRBV30	TRBJ1-6	.	TGTGCCTGGGGGACAGGGGATTATTCACCCCTCCACTTT	CAWGTGDYSPLHF
TRBD2	TRBV4-2	TRBJ2-4	.	TGTGCCAGCAGCCAAGTACCCCCCTCTAGCGGAGGAGTAGCCAAAAACATTCAGTACTTC	CASSQVPPSSGGVAKNIQYF
.	TRBV6-6	TRBJ2-1	.	TGTGCCAGCAGTTCGGAGGGACTTTCCTACAATGAGCAGTTCTTC	CASSSEGLSYNEQFF
.	TRBV5-1	TRBJ2-7	.	TGCGCCAGCAGGGCTAGCTCCTACGAGCAGTACTTC	CASRASSYEQYF
.	TRBV6-6	TRBJ1-5	few	TGTGCCAGCAGGCCGCACAGGAATCAGCCCCAGCATTTT	CASRPHRNQPQHF
.	TRBV28	TRBJ2-7	once	TGTGCCAGCAGTTCCCAAGGAGGGCCAGACTACGAGCAGTACTTC	CASSSQGGPDYEQYF
TRBD1	TRBV5-8	TRBJ1-3	.	TGTGCCAGCAGCCGCGGGACAGCCTCTGGAAACACCATATATTTT	CASSRGTASGNTIYF
TRBD2	TRBV9	TRBJ2-1	.	TGTGCCAGCAGCCCGAGCGGGAGTGGCAACAATGAGCAGTTCTTC	CASSPSGSGNNEQFF
.	TRBV28	TRBJ2-1	.	TGTGCCAGCAGTTTATCTTACCCGATGACAGACAATGAGCAGTTCTTC	CASSLSYPMTDNEQFF
TRBD1	TRBV28	TRBJ2-2	.	TGTGCCAGCAGTACTATCGACAGGGGGCTACGAAACACCGGGGAGCTGTTTTTT	CASSTIDRGLRNTGELFF
.	TRBV2	TRBJ2-3	.	TGTGCCAGCAGTGCGGGAACAGATACGCAGTATTTT	CASSAGTDTQYF
TRBD2	TRBV7-6	TRBJ2-3	.	TGTGCCAGCAGCTTAGTCAGCCTAGCGGGAGGGGAACGCACAGATACGCAGTATTTT	CASSLVSLAGGERTDTQYF
.	TRBV7-2	TRBJ2-5	.	TGTGCCCAAGGCGGCAGGACTAAAGAGACCCAGTACTTC	CAQGGRTKETQYF
TRBD2	TRBV28	TRBJ2-7	.	TGTGCCAGCAGCCGTTATACTAGCGGGAGCTCCTACGAGCAGTACTTC	CASSRYTSGSSYEQYF
TRBD1	TRBV30	TRBJ1-5	.	TGTGCCTGGAGTGTCTCCGGGACAGGGAGCCAGCCCCAGCATTTT	CAWSVSGTGSQPQHF
.	TRBV6-1	TRBJ1-5	.	TGTGCCAGCAGTGAGGCGGGATGGCAGCCCCAGCATTTT	CASSEAGWQPQHF
.	TRBV28	TRBJ2-3	.	TGTGCCAGCAGCCGGAGCACAGGGTACACAGATACGCAGTATTTT	CASSRSTGYTDTQYF
TRBD2	TRBV27	TRBJ2-1	.	TGTGCCAGCAGTTTATTAGCGGGAACTGAGCAGTTCTTC	CASSLLAGTEQFF
.	TRBV5-1	TRBJ1-6	.	TGCGCCAGCAGCTTGGGGCAGGTTGATTCACCCCTCCACTTT	CASSLGQVDSPLHF
TRBD2	TRBV6-5	TRBJ2-1	.	TGTGCCAGCAGCTACATAGCGGGAGTAGGCTACAATGAGCAGTTCTTC	CASSYIAGVGYNEQFF
.	TRBV27	TRBJ2-5	.	TGTGCCAGCAGTTTAGTTTGGCTAGAGACCCAGTACTTC	CASSLVWLETQYF
TRBD1	TRBV5-1	TRBJ2-3	.	TGCGCCAGCAGTCAAGGACAGGGTGGGTTAGATACGCAGTATTTT	CASSQGQGGLDTQYF
.	TRBV5-1	TRBJ2-1	.	TGCGCCAGCAGCTCCTTAGGACTTAGCCCAAATGAGCAGTTCTTC	CASSSLGLSPNEQFF
TRBD1	TRBV27	TRBJ2-7	.	TGTGCCAGCAGTTTGCTCCGGCCGGACAGGGGGCCCTACGAGCAGTACTTC	CASSLLRPDRGPYEQYF
TRBD1	TRBV11-2	TRBJ1-2	few	TGTGCCAGCAGCCACCTACGGGGACAGGGGACAAGTGGCTACACCTTC	CASSHLRGQGTSGYTF
TRBD2	TRBV2	TRBJ2-1	.	TGTGCCAGCAGTGATAGCGGGAGGGGCAATGAGCAGTTCTTC	CASSDSGRGNEQFF
TRBD1	TRBV4-1	TRBJ2-7	.	TGCGCCAGCAGCTTTCGATTTCCCGTGACAGGGGTCCTTAGCTACGAGCAGTACTTC	CASSFRFPVTGVLSYEQYF
TRBD2	TRBV5-1	TRBJ2-1	.	TGCGCCAGCAGCTTGGGGACGGCGGGAGTCCGGAATGAGCAGTTCTTC	CASSLGTAGVRNEQFF
TRBD1	TRBV7-9	TRBJ1-1	.	TGTGCCAGCAGCCGACAGGGGGCCACTGAAGCTTTCTTT	CASSRQGATEAFF
TRBD1	TRBV9	TRBJ1-2	.	TGTGCCAGCAGCGTAAGGGGGCGGGATGGCTACACCTTC	CASSVRGRDGYTF
TRBD2	TRBV4-1	TRBJ2-7	.	TGCGCCAGCAGCCAAGATCTGGCTAGCGGGCAGAGGTTCTCCTACGAGCAGTACTTC	CASSQDLASGQRFSYEQYF